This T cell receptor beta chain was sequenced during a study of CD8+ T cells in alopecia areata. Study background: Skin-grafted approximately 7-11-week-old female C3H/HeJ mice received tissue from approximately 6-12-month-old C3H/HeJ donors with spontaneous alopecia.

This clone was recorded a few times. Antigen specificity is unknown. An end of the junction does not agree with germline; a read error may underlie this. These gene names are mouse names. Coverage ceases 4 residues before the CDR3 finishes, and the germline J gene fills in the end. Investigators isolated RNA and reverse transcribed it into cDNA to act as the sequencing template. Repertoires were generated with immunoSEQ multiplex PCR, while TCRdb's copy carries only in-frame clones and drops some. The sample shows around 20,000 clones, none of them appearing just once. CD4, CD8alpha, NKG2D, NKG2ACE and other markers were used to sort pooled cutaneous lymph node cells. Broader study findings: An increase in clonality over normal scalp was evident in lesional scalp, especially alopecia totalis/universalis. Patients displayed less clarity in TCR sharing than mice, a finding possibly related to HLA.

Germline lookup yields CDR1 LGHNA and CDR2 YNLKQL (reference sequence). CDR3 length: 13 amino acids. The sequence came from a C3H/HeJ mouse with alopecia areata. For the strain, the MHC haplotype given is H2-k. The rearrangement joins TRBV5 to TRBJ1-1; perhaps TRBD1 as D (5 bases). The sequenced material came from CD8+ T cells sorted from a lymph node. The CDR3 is CARSQTGNTEVFF. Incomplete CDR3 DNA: TGTGCCCGCAGCCAAACAGGAAACACA.